This TCR beta chain was retrieved from a study of T cells in Graves' hyperthyroidism and ophthalmopathy. Per the germline V gene, CDR1 is SGHTA and CDR2 is FQGTGA. CDR3 length: 13 residues. The V gene lost 2 bases and the J gene lost 6 bases, with 8 bases spanning the gap. The sample holds many counts of this clonotype. TCR beta CDR3 region amplification was performed from RNA transcripts. First-round RT-PCR with HTBI primers amplified the TCR CDR3 region. Each CDR3 protein gets one entry after TCRdb re-called the multiplex PCR reads with MiXCR. The sample comprises about 500,000 distinct CDR3 sequences, approximately 17% of which are singletons, and approximately 15% rests with the top ten.

V and J are TRBV7-3 and TRBJ2-1, with D perhaps being TRBD1 or TRBD2 (5 bases each). Sequencing was done on a sample of blood. The clonotype comes from a woman younger than 35 with Graves' ophthalmopathy. DNA for the CDR3: TGTGCCAGCAGCTTAGGGGGACCCAATGAGCAGTTCTTC. It is translated as CASSLGGPNEQFF. The full variable domain, with the rest looked up from reference TRBV7-3 and TRBJ2-1, is GAGVSQTPSNKVTEKGKYVELRCDPISGHTALYWYRQSLGQGPEFLIYFQGTGAADDSGLPNDRFFAVRPEGSVSTLKIQRTERGDSAVYLCASSLGGPNEQFFGPGTRLTVL.